The count of the clone carrying this TCR beta chain is one. Sequencing used immunoSEQ multiplex PCR; TCRdb keeps in-frame clones, though not all of them. The data show roughly 500,000 clones, approximately 90% seen once. The CDR3 contains 14 residues. CDR1 is SGHRS and CDR2 is YFSETQ in the germline V gene. Trimming left V 0 bases short and J 4 bases short, with 8 bases between. This entry comes from a study of blood T cell repertoires in COVID-19. On the study more broadly: Spain, Italy and the United States supplied samples that represented acute and convalescent COVID-19.

Individuals aged 18 to 89 years were recruited from some 26 US areas. Participant-reported clinical history was the basis for cohort assignment. The sequence was obtained from a woman aged 55-69 years who had recovered from COVID-19. The chain is built from TRBV5-1 and TRBJ1-3, with D perhaps matching TRBD1 (6 bases). The specimen sequenced was PBMCs or T cells enriched from blood (not recorded which). CDR3 region: CASSLDGQGNTIYF. The CDR3 nucleotides read TGCGCCAGCAGCTTGGACGGACAGGGAAACACCATATATTTT.